Reported below is one T cell receptor beta chain. The data belong to a study of T cell responses to AZD1222 COVID-19 vaccine. There are 15 residues in the CDR3. Germline V lookup: CDR1 SGHRS, CDR2 YFSETQ. V shed 1 base and J 8 bases; nucleotides not matched to a gene: 5. The table came from immunoSEQ multiplex PCR; TCRdb's copy has only in-frame clones and leaves some out. The sample lists fewer than 200,000 clones; around nine tenths were seen once. V gene TRBV5-1 combines with J gene TRBJ1-6; 8 bases align to TRBD1. The sequence derives from an adult who received the MenACWY meningococcal vaccine as a control. The sample in question was peripheral blood, obtained 28 days after the second dose of the MenACWY control vaccine. CDR3 DNA sequence: TGCGCCAGCAGCTTGAGGCAGGGGGCCGATTCACCCCTCCACTTT. This encodes CASSLRQGADSPLHF. Based on the CDR3 plus reference TRBV5-1 and TRBJ1-6, the full variable domain is KAGVTQTPRYLIKTRGQQVTLSCSPISGHRSVSWYQQTPGQGLQFLFEYFSETQRNKGNFPGRFSGRQFSNSRSEMNVSTLELGDSALYLCASSLRQGADSPLHFGNGTRLTVT.